The entry that follows covers one T cell receptor beta chain sequence. What it recognizes is unknown. This sample is drawn from a study of human T cells and chemical hapten exposure. Study-wide results and limits: Significantly more large CDR3 similarity clusters were formed by expanded TCRs than by controls.

Time point meaning: patch test 2, 6 weeks after DPC sensitization. Noted treatment: therapeutic diphenylcyclopropenone sensitization with weekly scalp DPC. Blood draws came first, before each patch test. Per the germline V gene, CDR1 is LGHNA and CDR2 is YSLEER. V dropped 0 bases and J dropped 4 bases, with 9 bases sitting between them. The CDR3 is made up of 15 amino acids. Source study methods: There were a median of approximately 88,000 TCRs per sample, with a range from roughly 20,000 to 690,600. TCRdb fed the RACE reads into MiXCR, producing one record per CDR3 protein. The V and J calls and clone size are TCRdb's, not the authors'. The sample records roughly 380,000 distinct CDR3 sequences, more than 5% being singletons.

Sample: whole blood, taken in connection with sensitization to the hapten diphenylcyclopropenone (DPC). The sequence was collected from a woman under 30 with alopecia areata. Some clones in this sample may be carry-over from other donors' samples. J is TRBJ2-2 and V is TRBV4-3; possible D gene TRBD1, 5 bases. CDR3 nucleotide sequence: TGCGCCAGCAGCCAAGACGACAGTTCCACCGGGGAGCTGTTTTTT. This gives the protein CASSQDDSSTGELFF.